This TCR beta chain was identified during a study of T cells in Graves' hyperthyroidism and ophthalmopathy. This clonotype was picked up many times. Trimming removed 5 bases at V and 8 bases at J, with 13 bases between. Germline V CDR1 and CDR2: GTSNPN, SVGIG (reference sequence). The CDR3 runs 12 residues. Amplification yielded TCR beta CDR3 regions, with RNA transcripts as the source. First-round RT-PCR of the TCR CDR3 relied on the HTBI primer set. TCRdb re-derived calls from the multiplex PCR reads in MiXCR, one entry per CDR3 protein. In the table there are some 510,000 distinct CDR3 sequences, less than 25% of which are singletons.

This clonotype was obtained from a man aged 18 to 29 with Graves' hyperthyroidism. This chain joins TRBV30 and TRBJ2-4; D not resolved. Sequencing was performed on blood. CDR3 in amino acids: CAWGNSLDIQYF. CDR3 bases: TGTGCCTGGGGGAACTCCTTGGACATTCAGTACTTC.